The 29 T cell receptor beta chains in this list originate from one sample, sequenced in a study of CD8 T cells in ankylosing spondylitis. Study-wide results and limits: There was a TCR beta motif, made of roughly eight highly homologous variants, that appeared characteristic of ankylosing spondylitis blood.

What these receptors recognize is not known. MiXCR, run by TCRdb on the 5' RACE reads, gives a single entry per CDR3 protein. This table holds about 800,000 distinct CDR3 sequences, 10% to 15% found once. The sequenced sample was blood, either unsorted or a sorted T cell fraction (not recorded which). These receptors originate from a male donor with ankylosing spondylitis.

The chain employs TRBV4-3 and TRBJ1-6; 8 positions agree with TRBD1. The CDR3 extends over 14 amino acids. With 0 bases clipped from V and 9 bases from J, the junction kept 1 base outside the gene matches. CDR1 is LGHNA, CDR2 YSLEER, per germline. The CDR3 region has the DNA TGCGCCAGCAGCCAAGAGGGGACAGGTTCACCCCTCCACTTT. Protein product: CASSQEGTGSPLHF.

The rearrangement uses TRBV20-1 and TRBJ2-3, with TRBD2 identical over 7 bases. The CDR3 covers 16 residues. V lost 5 bases to trimming and J lost 2 bases; unmatched junction nucleotides: 13. From germline, CDR1 is DFQATT and CDR2 SNEGSKA (reference sequence). Here the CDR3 DNA reads TGCAGTGCTCAACGTAGACTAGCCGCCACCACAGATACGCAGTATTTT. This encodes CSAQRRLAATTDTQYF.

This clonotype has only one observation. The rearrangement joins TRBV5-1 to TRBJ2-1; D not certain. This CDR3 has 18 residues. The germline gives CDR1 SGHRS, CDR2 YFSETQ. V lost 0 bases and J 0 bases, leaving 16 bases between the germline ends. The CDR3 protein is CASSLASSARSSYNEQFF. CDR3 DNA sequence: TGCGCCAGCAGCTTGGCCAGTTCAGCGAGGAGCTCCTACAATGAGCAGTTCTTC. Full variable domain (outside the CDR3, taken from reference TRBV5-1 and TRBJ2-1): KAGVTQTPRYLIKTRGQQVTLSCSPISGHRSVSWYQQTPGQGLQFLFEYFSETQRNKGNFPGRFSGRQFSNSRSEMNVSTLELGDSALYLCASSLASSARSSYNEQFFGPGTRLTVL.

This chain joins TRBV11-1 and TRBJ1-2; 7 nucleotides match TRBD1. The germline CDR1 and CDR2 sequences are SGHAT and FQDESV (reference sequence). V dropped 5 bases and J dropped 2; count of bases not matched to a gene: 5. The CDR3 spans 14 residues. This CDR3 is CASSTDRTNYGYTF. CDR3 bases: TGTGCCAGCAGCACGGACAGGACAAACTATGGCTACACCTTC.

This rearrangement joins TRBV27 to TRBJ2-1; TRBD1 matches 10 bases. V gave up 1 base and J gave up 10 bases; unmatched junction bases: 7. Germline V gene lookup returns CDR1 MNHEY and CDR2 SMNVEV (reference sequence). CDR3 length equals 15 residues. The CDR3 is CASSLYRQGASEQFF. As DNA, the CDR3 is TGTGCCAGCAGTTTATATAGACAGGGGGCATCCGAGCAGTTCTTC.

This clonotype was detected a few times. The gene calls are TRBV29-1 and TRBJ1-5, with a possible D match to TRBD1 (5 bases). CDR3 length: 14 residues. V dropped 4 bases and J dropped 1 base, with 11 bases sitting between them. CDR1 and CDR2 from the germline V gene are SQVTM and ANQGSEA. The DNA for the CDR3 is TGCAGCGTTGGGGGGGGGACGAGCAATCAGCCCCAGCATTTT. Amino acids: CSVGGGTSNQPQHF.

This clonotype was seen only a few times. The V call is TRBV6-2 or TRBV6-3, the J call TRBJ2-7; 11 bases match TRBD1. This CDR3 is 13 amino acids long. The germline gives CDR1 MNHEY, CDR2 SVGEGT. Trimming took 5 bases from V and 5 from J; bases not matched to a gene: 2. The DNA for the CDR3 is TGTGCCAGCAGTCGGACAGGGGGCCACGAGCAGTACTTC. Amino acids: CASSRTGGHEQYF.

This clonotype appeared many times. CDR3 sequence: CASSLYDTQYF. Here the CDR3 DNA reads TGTGCCAGCAGCTTATACGATACGCAGTATTTT. V gene TRBV7-2 combines with J gene TRBJ2-3; D uncertain. The germline V gene has CDR1 SGHTA and CDR2 FQGNSA. The CDR3 spans 11 residues. Trimming stripped 2 bases from V and 6 bases from J, with 3 bases between.

This clonotype was observed a handful of times. The chain links TRBV27 to TRBJ2-3; D is unclear. Looked up from germline, CDR1 is MNHEY and CDR2 is SMNVEV (reference sequence). With 2 bases removed from V and 5 bases from J, the gap between germline ends came to 11 bases. CDR3 length: 14 amino acids. The CDR3 sequence is CASSLQFRRDTQYF. The CDR3 bases are TGTGCCAGCAGTTTACAGTTCCGTCGAGATACGCAGTATTTT.

The sample holds a few counts of this clonotype. The V and J genes are TRBV9 and TRBJ1-1; maybe TRBD1 (6 bases). The CDR3 sequence is 13 residues long. Germline V lookup: CDR1 SGDLS, CDR2 YYNGEE. With 4 bases removed from V and 5 bases from J, the gap between germline ends came to 12 bases. The DNA for the CDR3 is TGTGCCAGCAGCACCCCGGGGGCAACTGAAGCTTTCTTT. It yields the protein CASSTPGATEAFF.

The rearrangement uses TRBV29-1 and TRBJ2-7; D might be TRBD2 (5 bases). The germline V gene encodes CDR1 SQVTM and CDR2 ANQGSEA. The V gene lost 4 bases and the J gene lost 5 bases, with 12 bases spanning the gap. The CDR3 runs to 12 residues. The CDR3 here is CSVGTGRDEQYF. For the CDR3, the DNA is TGCAGCGTTGGGACTGGGAGAGACGAGCAGTACTTC.

The table lists this clonotype with many counts. The V call is TRBV20-1, the J call TRBJ1-2; 8 bases map to TRBD1. Trimming at V came to 6 bases and at J to 4 bases, leaving 10 bases not matched to a gene. Germline V gives CDR1 DFQATT, CDR2 SNEGSKA (reference sequence). The CDR3 loop spans 14 amino acids. The CDR3 region has the DNA TGCAGTGCCGCAGCCCAGGGGGCTGGCTATGGCTACACCTTC. Translation: CSAAAQGAGYGYTF.

CDR3 bases: TGCAGTGCCCCTAAGGGGCGGGTGCTCTACGAGCAGTACTTC. This translates into CSAPKGRVLYEQYF. The chain carries TRBV20-1 and TRBJ2-7; either TRBD1 or TRBD2 may supply D (5 bases each). Per germline, CDR1 DFQATT and CDR2 SNEGSKA (reference sequence). V lost 6 bases, J lost 3 bases, and 18 bases lay in between. CDR3 length: 14 amino acids.

This clonotype was seen more than once but under ten times. This chain joins TRBV6-5 and TRBJ2-2; tentatively, D is TRBD1 (6 bases). Germline loops: CDR1 MNHEY, CDR2 SVGAGI. CDR3 length: 14 residues. V lost 4 bases and J lost 5, with 11 bases in between. CDR3 sequence (DNA): TGTGCCAGCAGTTCCCGAACAGGGACCGGGGAGCTGTTTTTT. This translates into CASSSRTGTGELFF.

This chain joins TRBV20-1 and TRBJ2-7; 9 nucleotides agree with TRBD1. J was trimmed by 3 bases and V by 1 base; bases with no gene match: 7. Germline assignment: CDR1 DFQATT and CDR2 SNEGSKA (reference sequence). CDR3 length equals 15 residues. As DNA, the CDR3 is TGCAGTGCTAGAGTAGGGGGACAGGGTCGCTACGAGCAGTACTTC. As protein: CSARVGGQGRYEQYF.

Only a few counts were recorded for this clonotype. This sequence joins TRBV20-1 and TRBJ1-2, with a possible D match to TRBD1 (5 bases). V lost 0 bases and J 0 bases, leaving 8 bases between the germline ends. The CDR3 loop spans 14 amino acids. Germline values: CDR1 DFQATT, CDR2 SNEGSKA (reference sequence). In nucleotides, the CDR3 is TGCAGTGCTAGAGAGGGGGATGCTAACTATGGCTACACCTTC. As protein: CSAREGDANYGYTF.

This clonotype has ten or more counts. V usage is TRBV29-1 and J usage is TRBJ2-3; a possible D gene is TRBD1 (6 bases). This CDR3 comprises 14 residues. V dropped 7 bases and J dropped 2 bases, with 16 bases sitting between them. Germline-derived CDR1 and CDR2 are SQVTM and ANQGSEA. The CDR3 reads CSANQGSVTDTQYF. CDR3 sequence (DNA): TGCAGCGCTAACCAGGGGTCCGTCACAGATACGCAGTATTTT.

This clonotype was seen only a few times. The chain combines TRBV18 with TRBJ1-5; D possibly corresponds to TRBD1 (5 bases). Between the trimmed V and J ends, which lost 2 bases and 4 bases, there was a span of 12 bases. CDR3 size: 15 residues. Germline lookup yields CDR1 KGHSH and CDR2 LQKENI. The CDR3 region is CASSPTSGRNQPQHF. DNA for the CDR3: TGTGCCAGCTCACCAACGTCGGGACGGAATCAGCCCCAGCATTTT.

The sample holds a few counts of this clonotype. This sequence joins TRBV4-3 and TRBJ1-2, with D possibly TRBD1 on 5 matching bases. Trimming stripped 0 bases from V and 4 bases from J, with 15 bases between. Per germline, CDR1 LGHNA and CDR2 YSLEER. CDR3 size: 16 residues. DNA for the CDR3: TGCGCCAGCAGCCAAGATATGAGGGGCCAGGGCTATGGCTACACCTTC. Translation gives CASSQDMRGQGYGYTF.

This clonotype was picked up a small number of times. DNA for the CDR3: TGCGCCAGCAGCTTGGCAGGGGTCCGATACGAGCAGTACTTC. This sequence encodes CASSLAGVRYEQYF. The chain employs TRBV5-1 and TRBJ2-7, with D possibly TRBD1 on 6 matching bases. The CDR3 is 14 residues long. V lost 0 bases and J lost 4, with 11 bases in between. Germline V gene lookup returns CDR1 SGHRS and CDR2 YFSETQ.

This chain connects TRBV20-1 to TRBJ2-1, with D perhaps matching TRBD2 (6 bases). From germline, CDR1 is DFQATT and CDR2 SNEGSKA (reference sequence). The CDR3 is made up of 14 amino acids. The CDR3 region has the DNA TGCGGCCTCCGTGGAGGGTCGGCCTACAATGAGCAGTTCTTC. Translating gives CGLRGGSAYNEQFF.

The sample holds a few counts of this clonotype. The chain combines TRBV6-5 with TRBJ2-2, with TRBD2 identical over 8 bases. The germline V gene encodes CDR1 MNHEY and CDR2 SVGAGI. V gave up 2 bases and J gave up 5 bases; unmatched junction bases: 4. The CDR3 spans 15 residues. CDR3 DNA: TGTGCCAGCAGTTACGCCCCGGGGGGGACCGGGGAGCTGTTTTTT. It specifies CASSYAPGGTGELFF.

DNA of the CDR3: TGTGCCAGCAGCCAGGCCGAGCGCCGGGGCCATGGCTACACCTTC. Residues: CASSQAERRGHGYTF. The gene calls are TRBV4-2 and TRBJ1-2; maybe TRBD1 (5 bases). Trimming removed 3 bases at V and 6 bases at J, with 17 bases between. Per the germline V gene, CDR1 is LGHNA and CDR2 is YNFKEQ. The CDR3 runs to 15 residues.

This clonotype was observed a few times. The chain employs TRBV6-5 and TRBJ1-1, with TRBD1 matching 9 bases. The CDR3 spans 16 residues. Losses at the gene ends were 2 bases for V and 3 bases for J; bases not matched to a gene: 7. Germline lookup yields CDR1 MNHEY and CDR2 SVGAGI. CDR3: CASSYPVGTGYTEAFF. The CDR3 nucleotides are TGTGCCAGCAGTTACCCGGTTGGGACAGGGTACACTGAAGCTTTCTTT.

This clonotype was detected ten times or more. The junction differs from germline at one of its ends, possibly a read error. J is TRBJ2-3 and V is TRBV20-1, with D uncertain. Germline CDR1 is DFQATT and CDR2 is SNEGSKA (reference sequence). CDR3 size: 14 residues. The CDR3 spells CSARAITSTDTQYF. CDR3 DNA: TGCAGTGCGAGAGCTATTACTAGCACAGATACGCAGTATTTT.

This clonotype was seen a handful of times. The rearrangement uses TRBV11-3 and TRBJ2-2; 7 nucleotides match TRBD1. CDR3 length: 13 amino acids. With V trimmed by 5 bases and J by 7 bases, 4 bases remained unmatched. Per the germline V gene, CDR1 is SGHNT and CDR2 is YENEEA. The CDR3 here is CASSNRGYGELFF. CDR3 nucleotides: TGTGCCAGCAGCAACAGGGGTTACGGGGAGCTGTTTTTT.

In this sample, this clonotype turned up a few times. J is TRBJ2-1 and V is TRBV6-2 or TRBV6-3, with 7 bases matching TRBD1. The CDR3 is 14 residues long. Germline V lookup: CDR1 MNHEY, CDR2 SVGEGT. V gave up 2 bases and J gave up 4 bases; unmatched junction bases: 2. The CDR3: CASSYRGPYNEQFF. DNA of the CDR3: TGTGCCAGCAGTTACAGGGGGCCTTACAATGAGCAGTTCTTC.

The chain links TRBV20-1 to TRBJ2-3, with D unclear. CDR1 and CDR2 from the germline V gene are DFQATT and SNEGSKA (reference sequence). V was clipped by 6 bases and J by 5 bases, with 21 bases between them. The CDR3 contains 15 residues. CDR3 nucleotides: TGCAGTGCCCTAGGGCGGCGTGGGCCTAAAGATACGCAGTATTTT. Its translation: CSALGRRGPKDTQYF.

CDR3 DNA: TGCGCCAGCAGCGCAACAGGGGGCACCTACGAGCAGTACTTC. This gives the protein CASSATGGTYEQYF. The rearrangement joins TRBV5-1 to TRBJ2-7; 9 positions match TRBD1. This CDR3 has 14 amino acids. Germline V lookup: CDR1 SGHRS, CDR2 YFSETQ. Trimming took 4 bases from V and 2 from J; bases not matched to a gene: 4.